A selection of T cell receptor beta chains follows, all from one sample in a study of CD8+CD57+ T cells in acquired aplastic anemia. TCRdb re-derived calls from the reads in MiXCR, one entry per CDR3 protein. In the table there are around 180,000 distinct CDR3 sequences, roughly 63% of which are singletons. The sequencing input was sorted CD4+, CD8+, or CD8+CD57+ T cells (not recorded which) from PBMCs. Receptors originate from a human donor in good health. Each CDR3 is given with its conserved first and last residue. Fields, in order: clone size, V gene, J gene, D gene, CDR3 DNA, CDR3 protein. The D gene is left open where the match is weak. Rows give clone size only sometimes, using once, few, many, or a class for an expanded clone.

few	TRBV28	TRBJ1-1	-	TGTGCCAGCAGTTTAGCCTCGAAAGCTTTCTTT	CASSLASKAFF
-	TRBV6-1	TRBJ2-7	TRBD1	TGTGCCAGCAGTCTGACAGGGGACGGCTCCTACGAGCAGTACTTC	CASSLTGDGSYEQYF
-	TRBV7-6	TRBJ1-1	-	TGTGCCAGCAGCGTGGGGCCCCGGGGGACTGAAGCTTTCTTT	CASSVGPRGTEAFF
-	TRBV7-2	TRBJ1-1	-	TGTGCCAGCAGCTTCGCGGAGGGGACTCACACTGAAGCTTTCTTT	CASSFAEGTHTEAFF
-	TRBV5-1	TRBJ1-6	-	TGCGCCAGCAGCTTGGATGGCAGGGCTAATTCACCCCTCCACTTT	CASSLDGRANSPLHF
-	TRBV29-1	TRBJ1-1	-	TGCAGCGTCCAGGGGAACACTGAAGCTTTCTTT	CSVQGNTEAFF
-	TRBV10-3	TRBJ2-7	TRBD1	TGTGCCACAAAGAAGGGGACAGTCTCCTACGAGCAGTACTTC	CATKKGTVSYEQYF
-	TRBV4-1	TRBJ2-5	TRBD1	TGCGCCAGCAGCAACAACGAGGGGGCCCTTCGGACCCAGTACTTC	CASSNNEGALRTQYF
-	TRBV7-8	TRBJ2-3	-	TGTGCCAGCAGCCTATCGGGCAGCGGGCGGGATACGCAGTATTTT	CASSLSGSGRDTQYF
many	TRBV7-9	TRBJ2-5	-	TGTGCCAGCAGCTCCTTAGCGCATATTAATAAAGAGACCCAGTACTTC	CASSSLAHINKETQYF
many	TRBV7-8	TRBJ2-3	-	TGTGCCAGCAGCTTAGGGGCACGAGATACGCAGTATTTT	CASSLGARDTQYF
many	TRBV29-1	TRBJ2-7	-	TGCAGCGTTGAATGGGACGGTTTCTACGAGCAGTACTTC	CSVEWDGFYEQYF
-	TRBV2	TRBJ2-5	TRBD1	TGTGCCAGCAGCGACGACAGGGATGAGACCCAGTACTTC	CASSDDRDETQYF
-	TRBV15	TRBJ2-5	-	TGTGCCACCAGCAGAGGGAATAACCAAGAGACCCAGTACTTC	CATSRGNNQETQYF
many	TRBV7-8	TRBJ2-3	-	TGTGCCAGCAGCTTAGCCCCGGCAGATACGCAGTATTTT	CASSLAPADTQYF
few	TRBV7-3	TRBJ2-7	-	TGTGCCAGCAGCCCCTCTAAGGGAAACGGGTACGAGCAGTACTTC	CASSPSKGNGYEQYF
-	TRBV11-2	TRBJ2-3	-	TGTGCCAGCAGCTTCCGGGAGAGCACAGATACGCAGTATTTT	CASSFRESTDTQYF
-	TRBV7-8	TRBJ2-3	TRBD2	TGTGCCAGCAGCTTAGTGCGGGGGGGGCGTTCAGCAGATACGCAGTATTTT	CASSLVRGGRSADTQYF
-	TRBV19	TRBJ2-3	-	TGTGCCAGTAATCGGGCCAGAACAGATACGCAGTATTTT	CASNRARTDTQYF
-	TRBV28	TRBJ1-1	TRBD1	TGTGCCAGCAGCCCGGTGAGGGACAGGGGAACTGAAGCTTTCTTT	CASSPVRDRGTEAFF
many	TRBV4-3	TRBJ2-1	-	TGCGCCAGCAGCCAAGCCCAGGCCATGGGGCAGTTCTTC	CASSQAQAMGQFF
many	TRBV9	TRBJ2-7	TRBD1	TGTGCCAGCAGCGTAGGTGGGACAGGGGTCGAGCAGTACTTC	CASSVGGTGVEQYF
-	TRBV5-1	TRBJ1-2	-	TGCGCCAGCAGCTTGGACGCATATGGCTACACCTTC	CASSLDAYGYTF
once	TRBV10-1	TRBJ2-5	-	TGCGCCAGCAGTGAGGGAGGACCTATGCGGACCCAGTACTTC	CASSEGGPMRTQYF
-	TRBV7-9	TRBJ1-1	-	TGTGCCAGCAGCTCCTCGATGGCAGCTTTCTTT	CASSSSMAAFF
few	TRBV24-1	TRBJ2-2	-	TGTGCCACCAGTGGAGACACCGGGGAGCTGTTTTTT	CATSGDTGELFF
many	TRBV5-6	TRBJ1-4	-	TGTGCCAGCAGCTCTCGGGGAGGGTGGGATGAAAAACTGTTTTTT	CASSSRGGWDEKLFF
-	TRBV5-1	TRBJ2-1	-	TGCGCCAGCAGTTCTAGGAAGGGGTACAATGAGCAGTTCTTC	CASSSRKGYNEQFF
-	TRBV28	TRBJ1-3	TRBD1	TGTGCCAGCAGTGGCCTGGACAGGGGGATCACCATATATTTT	CASSGLDRGITIYF
-	TRBV20-1	TRBJ1-3	-	TGCAGTGCTTCGAGCCGGACCCGCTCTGGAAACACCATATATTTT	CSASSRTRSGNTIYF
-	TRBV5-1	TRBJ2-5	-	TGCGCCAGCAGCTTGGCCGGGATGCAAGAGACCCAGTACTTC	CASSLAGMQETQYF
few	TRBV10-2	TRBJ1-1	-	TGCGCCAGCACCCAACAGCAGAACACTGAAGCTTTCTTT	CASTQQQNTEAFF
-	TRBV5-1	TRBJ2-7	TRBD2	TGCGCCAGCAACCCGGGGGGTTCCTCCTACGAGCAGTACTTC	CASNPGGSSYEQYF
-	TRBV7-6	TRBJ2-1	-	TGTGCCAGAAGCTTAGCGAGTGGGGGGTCTTACAATGAGCAGTTCTTC	CARSLASGGSYNEQFF